The source of this TCR beta chain is a study of OX40 agonist ivuxolimab in advanced cancers. Across the whole study: Cancers in dose escalation were hepatocellular, melanoma, renal cell and head and neck. Subjects had a mean age of approximately 60 years, with a range of about 23 to 79; roughly 80% were male.

This table comes from immunoSEQ multiplex PCR, and its TCRdb copy is limited to in-frame clones, with some not included. The sample holds tens of thousands of clones, nearly 90% seen once. Broader study findings: CD4+ and CD8+ blood T cells expanded clonally by week 6 at 0.1 to 3.0 mg/kg. Low normalized clonal expansion also occurred in some nonresponding patients.

V lost 8 bases and J lost 0, with 13 bases in between. The CDR3 loop spans 14 amino acids. The germline CDR1 and CDR2 sequences are MNHEY and SVGAGI. In regard to this clone: Its antigen is undetermined.

The sequence came from an adult with an advanced solid tumor such as melanoma, head and neck, liver or kidney cancer. The starting material was CD4+ or CD8+ T cells sorted from blood, obtained in a trial of the OX40 agonist ivuxolimab. The V call is TRBV6-5, the J call TRBJ1-1; D gene uncertain. The CDR3 DNA sequence: TGTGCCAGCCGGGCCAGGACCATGAACACTGAAGCTTTCTTT. Its translation is CASRARTMNTEAFF.